This T cell receptor beta chain was obtained from a study of shared clonotypes between healthy human individuals. The CDR3 is made up of 15 amino acids. With 4 bases removed from V and 5 bases from J, the gap between germline ends came to 18 bases. Germline V lookup: CDR1 SGHRS, CDR2 YFSETQ. In the case of this clone: The antigen is undetermined.

Original analysis: Filtering differed because ImmunoSEQ produced junction-only sequences that carried no quality scores. Using immunoSEQ multiplex PCR, the repertoire was profiled, and TCRdb retains in-frame clones only, with some absent. Clone size and V and J calls were adopted from that table, with D and trimming inferred from the DNA. This table holds fewer than 1 million clones, approximately 97% found once. Naive CD8 cells were CD45RO-negative, positively selected for CCR7, excluding terminally differentiated effector memory CD45RA+ cells. Study results and limitations: Non-shared clonotypes displayed generation probabilities falling below those of clonotypes present in all four donors. Four donors held approximately 4.5% of naive CD4 clonotypes in common.

Sequencing was done on a sample of naive CD8+ T cells sorted from blood. The TCR originated in a man younger than 45 in good health. The V gene is TRBV5-1, the J gene TRBJ2-5; tentative D call: TRBD2 (5 bases). CDR3 DNA sequence: TGCGCCAGCAGCCTGACGGACCCTACGGGGGAGACCCAGTACTTC. This encodes CASSLTDPTGETQYF.